The next 3 T cell receptor beta chains were all read from a single sample in a study of blood T cell repertoires in COVID-19. Profiled with immunoSEQ multiplex PCR; TCRdb holds only in-frame clones, not every one. The table has under 300,000 clones, approximately 86% seen once. Sample: PBMCs or T cells enriched from blood (not recorded which). These receptors were collected from a woman aged 40 to 55 with acute COVID-19.

The J gene is TRBJ1-2, the V gene TRBV7-9, with D perhaps matching TRBD1 (6 bases). The CDR3 runs 13 residues. V lost 8 bases, J lost 4 bases, and 14 bases lay in between. Germline loops: CDR1 SEHNR, CDR2 FQNEAQ (reference sequence). As DNA, the CDR3 is TGTGCCAGCGACATGGGGGCCGGCTATGGCTACACCTTC. Protein sequence: CASDMGAGYGYTF.

The genes are TRBV28 and TRBJ1-6, with 7 nucleotides matching TRBD1. The V gene's germline CDR1 is MDHEN and CDR2 SYDVKM. V shed 4 bases and J 6 bases; nucleotides not matched to a gene: 0. The CDR3 covers 13 residues. CDR3 coding DNA: TGTGCCAGCAGTTACAGGGGTAATTCACCCCTCCACTTT. This encodes CASSYRGNSPLHF. The full variable domain, completed using reference TRBV28 and TRBJ1-6, is DVKVTQSSRYLVKRTGEKVFLECVQDMDHENMFWYRQDPGLGLRLIYFSYDVKMKEKGDIPEGYSVSREKKERFSLILESASTNQTSMYLCASSYRGNSPLHFGNGTRLTVT.

This chain uses TRBV3-1 (or the pseudogene TRBV3-2) with TRBJ2-3; 10 bases align to TRBD2. Germline V CDR1 and CDR2: LGHDT, YNNKEL (reference sequence). With 0 bases clipped from V and 0 bases from J, the junction kept 12 bases outside the gene matches. The CDR3 has 20 residues. The CDR3 sequence: CASSQDLLAGDGPSTDTQYF. CDR3 DNA: TGTGCCAGCAGCCAAGATCTGCTAGCGGGAGATGGGCCTAGCACAGATACGCAGTATTTT.